Shown below are 22 T cell receptor beta chains from a single sample sequenced in a study of T cell repertoires in cytomegalovirus infection. Antigens of these TCRs are unknown. TCRdb itself ran the reads through MiXCR, one entry per CDR3 protein. This repertoire shows tens of thousands of distinct CDR3 sequences, over 20% found once; its top ten account for over 65%. The sample consisted of CD8+ T cells from cultured PBMCs, taken from culture after CMV antigen stimulation. The source of these receptors is a human donor in good health (CMV status not recorded). Some clones in this sample may be carry-over from other donors' samples.

The V call is TRBV7-2, the J call TRBJ2-7; maybe TRBD1 (6 bases). There are 15 residues in the CDR3. Germline loops: CDR1 SGHTA, CDR2 FQGNSA. The germline V and J ends were trimmed by 5 bases and 2 bases, with 16 bases remaining between them. The CDR3: CASSTNRAIPYEQYF. CDR3 nucleotide sequence: TGTGCCAGCAGCACGAACAGGGCTATTCCCTACGAGCAGTACTTC.

This clonotype showed up many times. This chain connects TRBV12-3 or TRBV12-4 to TRBJ1-2; D is unclear. The CDR3 contains 12 residues. Between the trimmed V and J ends, which lost 6 bases and 8 bases, there was a span of 13 bases. DNA of the CDR3: TGTGCCAGCAGCCCGGGGTCTTGGGGCTACACCTTC. Protein sequence: CASSPGSWGYTF.

This clonotype was counted only a few times. The chain's CDR3 is CATSSSGVETQYF. The CDR3 coding sequence is TGTGCCACCAGCTCCAGCGGGGTGGAGACCCAGTACTTC. The V call is TRBV15, the J call TRBJ2-5, with 7 bases matching TRBD2. V shed 5 bases and J 5 bases; nucleotides not matched to a gene: 5. The CDR3 loop spans 13 amino acids. Per germline, CDR1 LNHNV and CDR2 YYDKDF (reference sequence).

J is TRBJ2-7 and V is TRBV7-2, with 7 nucleotides matching TRBD2. Germline V lookup: CDR1 SGHTA, CDR2 FQGNSA. This CDR3 contains 18 residues. Unmatched junction bases numbered 18, after V lost 5 bases and J lost 2 bases. CDR3 coding DNA: TGTGCCAGCAGCCTTAGTAGAGCGGGGTCTCGACGGGCCTACGAGCAGTACTTC. It is translated as CASSLSRAGSRRAYEQYF.

This clonotype was detected once. This may stem from a read error, because a much larger clone lies one nucleotide away. V gene TRBV7-9 combines with J gene TRBJ1-5, with 9 bases matching TRBD1. This CDR3 spans 16 amino acids. Germline V gene data show CDR1 as SEHNR and CDR2 as FQNEAQ (reference sequence). The CDR3 is CARSLEGTGQDQPQHF. CDR3 bases: TGTGCCAGGAGCTTAGAAGGGACAGGGCAAGATCAGCCCCAGCATTTT.

The CDR3 protein is CSVALVTSSYNEQFF. As DNA, the CDR3 is TGCAGCGTCGCCTTAGTCACCAGCTCCTACAATGAGCAGTTCTTC. The rearrangement uses TRBV29-1 and TRBJ2-1; D gene uncertain. Germline V gene data show CDR1 as SQVTM and CDR2 as ANQGSEA. V shed 6 bases and J shed 0 bases, with 15 bases lying between them. CDR3 length equals 15 residues.

In its sample, this clonotype was seen a few times. The rearrangement uses TRBV27 and TRBJ2-7, with a tentative D call TRBD2 (6 bases). Germline CDR1 reads MNHEY; CDR2 reads SMNVEV (reference sequence). V shed 4 bases and J shed 5 bases, with 18 bases lying between them. The CDR3 runs 15 residues. The DNA for the CDR3 is TGTGCCAGCAGTTCCGACCGGGCTCCTAGCGACGAGCAGTACTTC. Its translation: CASSSDRAPSDEQYF.

This clonotype showed up just a few times. The rearrangement joins TRBV7-2 to TRBJ1-1; D not certain. The CDR3 consists of 13 residues. V was shortened by 1 base and J by 8 bases, with 11 bases between the two germline ends. Germline values: CDR1 SGHTA, CDR2 FQGNSA. CDR3 protein: CASSLGRLMEAFF. CDR3 nucleotides: TGTGCCAGCAGCTTAGGTAGGCTCATGGAAGCTTTCTTT.

This clonotype was found a few times. The chain joins TRBV10-2 to TRBJ2-7; D may be TRBD1 (6 bases). Trimming pared 11 bases from V and 5 bases from J, leaving 16 bases between. CDR1 is WSHSY and CDR2 is SAAADI in the germline V gene. The CDR3 sequence is 12 residues long. The CDR3 loop reads CAGYRERNEQYF. The CDR3 DNA follows: TGCGCCGGTTACAGGGAAAGGAACGAGCAGTACTTC.

The chain joins TRBV7-8 to TRBJ2-1; 12 bases line up with TRBD1. This CDR3 region has 17 residues. CDR1 SGHVS and CDR2 FQNEAQ come from the germline V gene. V was clipped by 8 bases and J by 10 bases; unmatched bases: 18. This chain's CDR3 is CASSSRGGQGALWEQFF. In DNA form, the CDR3 reads TGTGCCAGCTCGTCCCGAGGGGGACAGGGGGCGCTTTGGGAGCAGTTCTTC.

J is TRBJ2-3 and V is TRBV6-5; D remains unclear. Germline V gene lookup returns CDR1 MNHEY and CDR2 SVGAGI. The CDR3 spans 14 residues. Trimming took 8 bases from V and 6 from J, leaving 18 bases between them. The CDR3 loop reads CASGPRHIGDTQYF. As DNA, the CDR3 is TGTGCCAGCGGCCCGAGGCATATCGGGGATACGCAGTATTTT.

The rearrangement joins TRBV4-1 to TRBJ2-7, with 7 bases matching TRBD2. The CDR3 length is 14 residues. V gave up 3 bases and J gave up 5 bases; unmatched junction bases: 7. Germline V gives CDR1 MGHRA, CDR2 YSYEKL. The CDR3 nucleotides read TGCGCCAGCAGCCATCCGGGAACTAGCGACGAGCAGTACTTC. This sequence encodes CASSHPGTSDEQYF.

V gene TRBV11-2 combines with J gene TRBJ1-3; no reliable D call. The CDR3 is made up of 17 amino acids. Deletions cut 2 bases from V and 0 bases from J, with 14 bases between. Germline loops: CDR1 SGHAT, CDR2 FQNNGV. The CDR3 DNA reads as TGTGCCAGCAGCTTACGAACGCCGCTGAGCTCTGGAAACACCATATATTTT. Its protein product is CASSLRTPLSSGNTIYF.

This clonotype was observed a few times. This chain connects TRBV4-2 to TRBJ1-2, with D unclear. V dropped 3 bases and J dropped 0 bases, with 14 bases sitting between them. CDR3 length: 16 residues. CDR1 and CDR2 from the germline V gene are LGHNA and YNFKEQ. The CDR3 spells CASSHPSDSSNYGYTF. The DNA of the CDR3 is TGTGCCAGCAGCCACCCCTCGGACTCTTCTAACTATGGCTACACCTTC.

The J gene is TRBJ2-7, the V gene TRBV4-3, with TRBD2 identical over 7 bases. The CDR3 contains 16 residues. V lost 0 bases to trimming and J lost 0 bases; unmatched junction nucleotides: 5. Germline V gene lookup returns CDR1 LGHNA and CDR2 YSLEER. CDR3 nucleotide sequence: TGCGCCAGCAGCCAAGACCTCGGGGGGTTCTCCTACGAGCAGTACTTC. It specifies CASSQDLGGFSYEQYF.

This clonotype was seen ten or more times. The chain is built from TRBV7-8 and TRBJ2-7; no clear D gene. V was shortened by 5 bases and J by 6 bases, with 20 bases between the two germline ends. The CDR3 runs 15 residues. CDR1 and CDR2 from the germline V gene are SGHVS and FQNEAQ. In nucleotides, the CDR3 is TGTGCCAGCAGCCTCCCTGGGCCGGAAGGCACCGAGCAGTACTTC. Amino acid sequence: CASSLPGPEGTEQYF.

The genes are TRBV7-2 and TRBJ1-4; 7 nucleotides match TRBD1. The CDR3 sequence is 15 residues long. The junction had 7 bases not matched to a gene; V was cut back by 5 bases and J by 4 bases. Germline values: CDR1 SGHTA, CDR2 FQGNSA. This chain's CDR3 is CASSIRTGLNEKLFF. DNA for the CDR3: TGTGCCAGCAGCATTAGGACAGGTCTTAATGAAAAACTGTTTTTT. The entire variable domain, with the rest obtained from reference TRBV7-2 and TRBJ1-4, is as follows: GAGVSQSPSNKVTEKGKDVELRCDPISGHTALYWYRQSLGQGLEFLIYFQGNSAPDKSGLPSDRFSAERTGGSVSTLTIQRTQQEDSAVYLCASSIRTGLNEKLFFGSGTQLSVL.

V usage is TRBV10-3 and J usage is TRBJ2-1, with TRBD1 identical over 8 bases. Germline CDR1 and CDR2: ENHRY and SYGVKD. Losses at the gene ends were 4 bases for V and 9 bases for J; bases not matched to a gene: 5. This CDR3 is 13 amino acids long. CDR3 sequence reads: CAISGGQGGEQFF. The CDR3, as DNA: TGTGCCATCAGTGGCGGACAGGGCGGTGAGCAGTTCTTC.

CDR3 sequence reads: CASNTDGNTGELFF. In DNA, the CDR3 is TGTGCCAGCAACACGGACGGGAACACCGGGGAGCTGTTTTTT. The chain joins TRBV6-5 to TRBJ2-2; D unclear. The CDR3 consists of 14 residues. V lost 7 bases to trimming and J lost 1 base, with 10 bases between them. Germline V gives CDR1 MNHEY, CDR2 SVGAGI.

This clonotype occurred a few times. The DNA of the CDR3 is TGTGCCAGCAGCTTCGGACTTAGGGGGGAAAAACTGTTTTTT. Translated, it gives CASSFGLRGEKLFF. The chain carries TRBV7-2 and TRBJ1-4; possible D gene TRBD1, 6 bases. V shed 3 bases and J shed 8 bases, with 13 bases lying between them. The CDR3 length is 14 residues. Germline CDR1 SGHTA, CDR2 FQGNSA.

This clonotype was seen only a few times. The chain has TRBV27 and TRBJ2-2, with a possible D match to TRBD2 (6 bases). The CDR3 is 16 residues long. The V gene lost 7 bases and the J gene lost 5 bases, with 20 bases spanning the gap. Germline CDR1 and CDR2: MNHEY and SMNVEV (reference sequence). The CDR3 sequence is CASTPRGLPSTGELFF. In nucleotides, the CDR3 is TGTGCCAGCACCCCCCGTGGACTACCGAGTACCGGGGAGCTGTTTTTT.

This clonotype has just one count. The gene calls are TRBV7-2 and TRBJ1-1; D perhaps matches TRBD1 (5 bases). The CDR3 is made up of 15 amino acids. In germline, CDR1 is SGHTA, CDR2 FQGNSA. Trimming pared 6 bases from V and 4 bases from J, leaving 18 bases between. In DNA, the CDR3 is TGTGCCAGCAGAAAAACGGTTGGGGGGGGCACTGAAGCTTTCTTT. It translates to CASRKTVGGGTEAFF.